The 28 T cell receptor beta chains below come from one sample, sequenced in a study of blood T cell repertoires in COVID-19. Profiled with immunoSEQ multiplex PCR; TCRdb holds only in-frame clones, not every one. Here the sample spans around 250,000 clones, around nine tenths being singletons. The sequenced sample was PBMCs or T cells enriched from blood (not recorded which). These receptors came from a woman aged 25 to 45 who had recovered from COVID-19.

This sequence joins TRBV28 and TRBJ2-3, with 10 bases fitting TRBD2. Trimming took 6 bases from V and 0 from J; bases not matched to a gene: 9. Germline assignment: CDR1 MDHEN and CDR2 SYDVKM. The CDR3 consists of 17 residues. CDR3 in amino acids: CASSPPGLADSTDTQYF. The CDR3 DNA reads TGTGCCAGCAGCCCTCCTGGACTAGCGGATAGCACAGATACGCAGTATTTT.

V is TRBV28 and J is TRBJ1-5; tentative D call: TRBD1 (6 bases). Germline values: CDR1 MDHEN, CDR2 SYDVKM. Trimming cost V 6 bases and J 7 bases, with 16 bases left between them. This CDR3 is 14 amino acids long. The CDR3 coding sequence is TGTGCCAGCAGCGGACCACAGGGCCGACAGCCCCAGCATTTT. Translation gives CASSGPQGRQPQHF.

The count of this clone is one. This CDR3 is CSVGGGWMNTEAFF. Written as DNA, the CDR3 is TGCAGCGTTGGAGGGGGCTGGATGAACACTGAAGCTTTCTTT. V usage is TRBV29-1 and J usage is TRBJ1-1; TRBD1 agrees at 7 bases. Germline assignment: CDR1 SQVTM and CDR2 ANQGSEA. This CDR3 has 14 amino acids. V shed 4 bases and J 0 bases; nucleotides not matched to a gene: 5.

The V gene is TRBV5-5, the J gene TRBJ1-2; 7 bases are shared with TRBD1. Trimming at V came to 5 bases and at J to 4 bases, leaving 5 bases not matched to a gene. Germline loops: CDR1 SGHKS, CDR2 YYEKEE (reference sequence). CDR3 length: 13 residues. The CDR3 DNA reads TGTGCCAGCAGACTGACAGGGAGCTATGGCTACACCTTC. It yields the protein CASRLTGSYGYTF.

The chain joins TRBV7-9 to TRBJ2-1; the match to TRBD2 covers 8 bases. The CDR3 has 15 residues. Germline V gene sequence: CDR1 SEHNR, CDR2 FQNEAQ (reference sequence). With V trimmed by 0 bases and J by 7 bases, 5 bases remained unmatched. The CDR3 DNA is TGTGCCAGCAGCTTAGCGGCGGGAGGAACGAATGAGCAGTTCTTC. Protein: CASSLAAGGTNEQFF.

This clone was recorded once. The J gene is TRBJ1-2, the V gene TRBV12-3 or TRBV12-4, with 7 bases matching TRBD1. The CDR3 extends over 11 amino acids. Trimming at V came to 10 bases and at J to 8 bases, leaving 7 bases not matched to a gene. As DNA, the CDR3 is TGTGCCACCCGACAGGGACGCGGCTACACCTTC. It is translated as CATRQGRGYTF.

The chain employs TRBV7-6 and TRBJ1-2, with 9 nucleotides matching TRBD1. The junction had 7 bases not matched to a gene; V was cut back by 1 base and J by 4 bases. The CDR3 totals 16 residues. From germline, CDR1 is SGHVS and CDR2 FNYEAQ. For the CDR3, the DNA is TGTGCCAGCAGCTTAGGGGGACAGGGCGGATTCTATGGCTACACCTTC. Translation: CASSLGGQGGFYGYTF.

This chain connects TRBV9 to TRBJ2-3; 7 bases match TRBD1. Trimming removed 4 bases from V and 0 bases from J; junction bases left unmatched: 8. Germline V gene sequence: CDR1 SGDLS, CDR2 YYNGEE. The CDR3 totals 16 residues. The CDR3: CASSPRTGDSTDTQYF. The DNA of the CDR3 is TGTGCCAGCAGCCCCCGGACAGGAGACAGCACAGATACGCAGTATTTT. The full variable domain, its missing parts supplied by reference TRBV9 and TRBJ2-3, is DSGVTQTPKHLITATGQRVTLRCSPRSGDLSVYWYQQSLDQGLQFLIQYYNGEERAKGNILERFSAQQFPDLHSELNLSSLELGDSALYFCASSPRTGDSTDTQYFGPGTRLTVL.

The chain couples TRBV18 to TRBJ1-1; the match to TRBD1 covers 7 bases. The V segment lost 3 bases and the J segment 6 bases; nucleotides outside the gene matches: 25. Germline CDR1 is KGHSH and CDR2 is LQKENI. CDR3 size: 20 residues. The CDR3 DNA reads as TGTGCCAGCTCACCTCGGGACAGAGGAGGCAAGGGCGTTGGAGGTCCTGAAGCTTTCTTT. Translating gives CASSPRDRGGKGVGGPEAFF.

This clone occurred a few times. This chain links TRBV4-2 with TRBJ2-3; D is perhaps TRBD2 (6 bases). The CDR3 loop spans 15 amino acids. Germline V gene sequence: CDR1 LGHNA, CDR2 YNFKEQ. Trimming took off 1 base at V and 5 bases at J, with 13 bases between the two ends. The CDR3 sequence: CASSQGGLRGDTQYF. The CDR3 DNA reads as TGTGCCAGCAGCCAAGGAGGCCTGCGGGGAGATACGCAGTATTTT.

The CDR3 DNA follows: TGCAGTGCCCCTCGAGGGGATACGCAGTATTTT. This gives the protein CSAPRGDTQYF. The rearrangement joins TRBV20-1 to TRBJ2-3; weak D call: TRBD2 (5 bases). Germline CDR1 reads DFQATT; CDR2 reads SNEGSKA (reference sequence). Trimming took 6 bases from V and 6 from J, leaving 10 bases between them. The CDR3 covers 11 residues.

The chain links TRBV6-2 or TRBV6-3 to TRBJ2-1; 8 nucleotides align to TRBD1. The CDR3 contains 17 residues. Germline V gene lookup returns CDR1 MNHEY and CDR2 SVGEGT. V was clipped by 5 bases and J by 8 bases; unmatched bases: 17. In nucleotides, the CDR3 is TGTGCCAGCAGTCCGACCGGGGGAGGCAGGGGGCATGATGAGCAGTTCTTC. It codes for CASSPTGGGRGHDEQFF.

This chain links TRBV18 with TRBJ1-1; the D is unclear. The CDR3 has 14 amino acids. The ends were cut back, 3 bases at V and 12 bases at J, with 20 bases in the middle. The germline CDR1 and CDR2 sequences are KGHSH and LQKENI. The CDR3 region is CASSPSGDLGLPFF. The CDR3 DNA sequence: TGTGCCAGCTCACCTTCCGGGGATCTGGGGTTACCTTTCTTT.

The genes are TRBV30 and TRBJ2-3; D possibly corresponds to TRBD2 (5 bases). Looked up from germline, CDR1 is GTSNPN and CDR2 is SVGIG (reference sequence). The length of the CDR3 is 15 residues. V shed 3 bases and J shed 2 bases, with 15 bases lying between them. The CDR3 nucleotides read TGTGCCTGGAGCCCCCCGGGGAGTCACACAGATACGCAGTATTTT. Encoded protein: CAWSPPGSHTDTQYF.

V and J are TRBV5-5 and TRBJ1-5; tentatively, D is TRBD1 (6 bases). V lost 0 bases to trimming and J lost 6 bases, with 7 bases between them. Germline V lookup: CDR1 SGHKS, CDR2 YYEKEE (reference sequence). CDR3 size: 13 residues. The CDR3 loop reads CASSLVGGQPQHF. The CDR3 coding sequence is TGTGCCAGCAGCTTGGTAGGGGGTCAGCCCCAGCATTTT. The entire variable domain, with the rest obtained from reference TRBV5-5 and TRBJ1-5, is as follows: DAGVTQSPTHLIKTRGQQVTLRCSPISGHKSVSWYQQVLGQGPQFIFQYYEKEERGRGNFPDRFSARQFPNYSSELNVNALLLGDSALYLCASSLVGGQPQHFGDGTRLSIL.

A few counts support this clone. The chain has TRBV19 and TRBJ2-5; D remains ambiguous. Trimming removed 1 base at V and 0 bases at J, with 9 bases between. The CDR3 runs 15 residues. Looked up from germline, CDR1 is LNHDA and CDR2 is SQIVND (reference sequence). The CDR3 DNA reads TGTGCCAGTAGTATAGCAGACGGGTACCAAGAGACCCAGTACTTC. The encoded protein is CASSIADGYQETQYF.

This rearrangement joins TRBV4-3 to TRBJ1-1, with D perhaps matching TRBD1 (5 bases). V dropped 8 bases and J dropped 8 bases, with 21 bases sitting between them. The CDR3 consists of 14 residues. Germline V CDR1 and CDR2: LGHNA, YSLEER. The CDR3, as DNA: TGCGCCAGCTTCCTCGAGGGAGGGGCAGGCGAAGCTTTCTTT. Translated: CASFLEGGAGEAFF.

In this sample, this clone turned up once. The chain carries TRBV5-4 and TRBJ1-1; D call uncertain. Germline assignment: CDR1 SGHNT and CDR2 YYREEE (reference sequence). The CDR3 totals 14 residues. Trimming took 4 bases from V and 1 from J, leaving 11 bases between them. The chain's CDR3 is CASSPGRGNTEAFF. The CDR3 DNA reads as TGTGCCAGCAGCCCCGGACGGGGGAACACTGAAGCTTTCTTT.

The gene calls are TRBV30 and TRBJ1-1; tentative D call: TRBD1 (6 bases). Trimming removed 4 bases from V and 7 bases from J, with 25 bases in between. CDR1 and CDR2 (germline): GTSNPN, SVGIG (reference sequence). The CDR3 runs 16 residues. This chain's CDR3 is CAWTHAGAWGALEAFF. The DNA for the CDR3 is TGTGCCTGGACCCACGCGGGGGCGTGGGGGGCCCTTGAAGCTTTCTTT.

The chain joins TRBV7-9 to TRBJ1-4; weak D call: TRBD1 (6 bases). The CDR3 has 15 amino acids. CDR1 SEHNR and CDR2 FQNEAQ come from the germline V gene (reference sequence). V lost 5 bases to trimming and J lost 4 bases, with 14 bases between them. The CDR3 spells CASSPPGQHNEKLFF. The CDR3 DNA follows: TGTGCCAGCAGCCCCCCCGGACAGCATAATGAAAAACTGTTTTTT. The full variable domain, with the rest looked up from reference TRBV7-9 and TRBJ1-4, is DTGVSQNPRHKITKRGQNVTFRCDPISEHNRLYWYRQTLGQGPEFLTYFQNEAQLEKSRLLSDRFSAERPKGSFSTLEIQRTEQGDSAMYLCASSPPGQHNEKLFFGSGTQLSVL.

The chain employs TRBV5-8 and TRBJ2-7; possibly TRBD2 for D (6 bases). V was trimmed by 2 bases and J by 0 bases, leaving 9 bases between them. This CDR3 is built from 14 residues. Germline loops: CDR1 SGHTS, CDR2 YDEGEE. CDR3 sequence (DNA): TGTGCCAGCAGCTTTAGCGGTTCCTCCTACGAGCAGTACTTC. Amino acid sequence: CASSFSGSSYEQYF. Supplemented by reference TRBV5-8 and TRBJ2-7, the full variable domain reads EAGVTQSPTHLIKTRGQQATLRCSPISGHTSVYWYQQALGLGLQFLLWYDEGEERNRGNFPPRFSGRQFPNYSSELNVNALELEDSALYLCASSFSGSSYEQYFGPGTRLTVT.

The chain recombines TRBV28 with TRBJ2-5; D gene unclear. V lost 7 bases, J lost 4 bases, and 16 bases lay in between. Germline V gene sequence: CDR1 MDHEN, CDR2 SYDVKM. CDR3 length: 14 amino acids. The CDR3 DNA sequence: TGTGCCAGCACAGTCGCAATTTCGGGAGAGACCCAGTACTTC. Translated, it gives CASTVAISGETQYF.

This rearrangement joins TRBV10-3 to TRBJ2-2; D is uncertain. V was shortened by 2 bases and J by 6 bases, with 10 bases between the two germline ends. The CDR3 totals 14 residues. The germline V gene has CDR1 ENHRY and CDR2 SYGVKD. The CDR3 DNA reads TGTGCCATCAGTGAGCGAATAGTCGCCGGGGAGCTGTTTTTT. Its translation: CAISERIVAGELFF.

The sample holds one count of this clone. The chain recombines TRBV30 with TRBJ2-3; maybe TRBD2 (6 bases). The CDR3 sequence is 15 residues long. Germline values: CDR1 GTSNPN, CDR2 SVGIG (reference sequence). Trimming removed 0 bases at V and 4 bases at J, with 14 bases between. The CDR3 nucleotides read TGTGCCTGGAGTGTATTAGGCGGGACGGCAGATACGCAGTATTTT. It codes for CAWSVLGGTADTQYF.

The chain uses TRBV7-2 and TRBJ1-6; 7 bases fit TRBD1. V shed 4 bases and J 8 bases; nucleotides not matched to a gene: 5. Looked up from germline, CDR1 is SGHTA and CDR2 is FQGNSA. The CDR3 consists of 14 residues. This CDR3 reads CASSSRDSHSPLHF. The CDR3 coding sequence is TGTGCCAGCAGCTCGCGGGACAGTCATTCACCCCTCCACTTT.

The CDR3 loop reads CASSGSGSPSHEQFF. CDR3 DNA: TGTGCCAGCAGCGGTAGCGGGAGTCCATCCCATGAGCAGTTCTTC. The chain is built from TRBV7-3 and TRBJ2-1; 9 positions agree with TRBD2. CDR1 and CDR2 (germline): SGHTA, FQGTGA. The CDR3 contains 15 residues. The ends lost 5 bases at V and 8 bases at J; junction bases unmatched: 10.

The rearrangement uses TRBV19 and TRBJ1-4; TRBD1 might be the D (6 bases). The length of the CDR3 is 17 residues. The V gene's germline CDR1 is LNHDA and CDR2 SQIVND (reference sequence). V gave up 9 bases and J gave up 8 bases, with 28 bases separating them. The CDR3 here is CASHPGAGARRREKLFF. The DNA for the CDR3 is TGTGCCAGCCACCCCGGGGCAGGGGCGAGACGACGAGAAAAACTGTTTTTT.

This clone showed up just once. The CDR3 sequence: CASIQGLAVEKLFF. As DNA, the CDR3 is TGCGCCAGCATTCAGGGCCTAGCGGTTGAAAAACTGTTTTTT. V gene TRBV10-1 combines with J gene TRBJ1-4, with D possibly matching TRBD1 (5 bases). Germline CDR1 reads WNHNN; CDR2 reads SYGVQD (reference sequence). Trimming left V 7 bases short and J 7 bases short, with 16 bases between. The CDR3 totals 14 residues.